The present T cell receptor (beta chain) was sequenced within a study of regulatory T cells in long-lasting Graves disease. Study summary: Duration of antithyroid drug therapy among newly diagnosed Graves' patients was under 3 months.

This clonotype was detected only a few times. Its antigen is unknown. Points from the study as a whole: The researchers studied only peripheral blood, not thyroid tissue.

Arm-PCR of CDR3 regions and iRepertoire HTBI primers were the basis on which TCR beta libraries were built. TCRdb re-analysed the multiplex PCR reads in MiXCR, keeping a single row per CDR3 protein. The sample includes 400,000 to 550,000 distinct CDR3 sequences, about 15% of them seen just once. This CDR3 spans 13 amino acids. Germline V gene lookup returns CDR1 SNHLY and CDR2 FYNNEI. Trimming removed 10 bases from V and 5 bases from J; junction bases left unmatched: 11. As to time point: newly diagnosed GD, antithyroid drugs for less than 3 months. RNA extracted from PBMCs served as the sequencing template. Collection of peripheral blood (nine milliliters) was done using EDTA tubes. The same data also contributed to another study, on T cells in Graves' hyperthyroidism and ophthalmopathy.

The sequence came from a woman aged 25 to 39 with Graves disease. The chain combines TRBV2 with TRBJ2-7; 7 bases align to TRBD1. This specimen consisted of peripheral blood mononuclear cells (PBMCs), obtained at new diagnosis, from a patient treated with antithyroid drugs. The CDR3 region is CATSERGPNEQYF. Written as DNA, the CDR3 is TGTGCCACCTCAGAGAGGGGGCCCAACGAGCAGTACTTC. Variable domain in full (rest from reference TRBV2 and TRBJ2-7): EPEVTQTPSHQVTQMGQEVILRCVPISNHLYFYWYRQILGQKVEFLVSFYNNEISEKSEIFDDQFSVERPDGSNFTLKIRSTKLEDSAMYFCATSERGPNEQYFGPGTRLTVT.